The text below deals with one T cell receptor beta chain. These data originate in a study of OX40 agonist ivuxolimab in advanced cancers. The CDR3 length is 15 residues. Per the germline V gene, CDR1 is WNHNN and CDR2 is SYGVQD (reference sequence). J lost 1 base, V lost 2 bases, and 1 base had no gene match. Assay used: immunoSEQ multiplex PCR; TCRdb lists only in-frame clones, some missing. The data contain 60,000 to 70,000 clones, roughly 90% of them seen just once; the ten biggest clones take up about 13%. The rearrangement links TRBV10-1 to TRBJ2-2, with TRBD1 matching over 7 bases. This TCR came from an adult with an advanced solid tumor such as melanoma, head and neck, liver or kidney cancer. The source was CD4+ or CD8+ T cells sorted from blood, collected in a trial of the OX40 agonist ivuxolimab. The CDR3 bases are TGCGCCAGCAGTGAGGACAGGGAGAACACCGGGGAGCTGTTTTTT. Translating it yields CASSEDRENTGELFF.